This record covers a single TCR beta chain. This specimen comes from a study of blood T cell repertoires in COVID-19. Study details: Some COVID-19 samples were acute and others convalescent; all came from the United States, Italy and Spain. T cells, B-cell-depleted T cells, or PBMCs supplied cDNA or gDNA.

The authors' processing: Reference gene primer amplification yielded estimated nucleated cell counts. Clones were read by immunoSEQ multiplex PCR, and TCRdb kept only the in-frame ones, dropping some. The V and J calls and clone size come from that table; D and trimming were worked out from the DNA. Of 250,000 to 300,000 clones in the sample, 80% to 90% are singletons; the top ten hold approximately 1.4%. The TCR originated in a woman aged 40 to 50 who had recovered from COVID-19. The material sequenced was peripheral blood.

The CDR3 DNA reads as TGTGCCAGCAGCCTCAGCGGGGGAGATTACGATGGCTACACCTTC. This codes for CASSLSGGDYDGYTF. The genes are TRBV7-9 and TRBJ1-2; a possible D gene is TRBD1 (5 bases). CDR3 size: 15 residues. V was shortened by 5 bases and J by 6 bases, with 19 bases between the two germline ends. Germline V gene lookup returns CDR1 SEHNR and CDR2 FQNEAQ (reference sequence).